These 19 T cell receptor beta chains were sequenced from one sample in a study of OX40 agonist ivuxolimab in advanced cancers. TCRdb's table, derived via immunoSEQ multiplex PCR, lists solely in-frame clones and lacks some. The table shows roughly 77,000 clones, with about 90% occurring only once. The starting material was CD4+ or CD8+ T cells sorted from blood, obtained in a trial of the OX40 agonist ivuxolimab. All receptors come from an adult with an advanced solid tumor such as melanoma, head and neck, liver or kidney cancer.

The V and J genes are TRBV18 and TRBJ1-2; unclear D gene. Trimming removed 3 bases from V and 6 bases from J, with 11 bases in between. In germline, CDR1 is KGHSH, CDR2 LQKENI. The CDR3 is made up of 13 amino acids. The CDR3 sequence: CASSPPTRNGYTF. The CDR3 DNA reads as TGTGCCAGCTCACCTCCGACGAGGAATGGCTACACCTTC.

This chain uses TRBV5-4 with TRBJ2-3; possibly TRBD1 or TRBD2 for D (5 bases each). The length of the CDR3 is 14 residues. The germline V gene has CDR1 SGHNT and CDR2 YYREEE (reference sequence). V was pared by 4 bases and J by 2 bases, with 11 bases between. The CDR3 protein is CASSVGPYTDTQYF. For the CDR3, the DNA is TGTGCCAGCAGCGTGGGACCTTACACAGATACGCAGTATTTT. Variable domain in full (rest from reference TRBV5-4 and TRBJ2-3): ETGVTQSPTHLIKTRGQQVTLRCSSQSGHNTVSWYQQALGQGPQFIFQYYREEENGRGNFPPRFSGLQFPNYSSELNVNALELDDSALYLCASSVGPYTDTQYFGPGTRLTVL.

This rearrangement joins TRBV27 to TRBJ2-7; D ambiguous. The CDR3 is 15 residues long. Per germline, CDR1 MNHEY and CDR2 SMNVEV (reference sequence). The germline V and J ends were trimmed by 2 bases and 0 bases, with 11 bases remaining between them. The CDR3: CASSLMRSSSYEQYF. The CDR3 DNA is TGTGCCAGCAGTTTAATGCGATCTAGCTCCTACGAGCAGTACTTC.

CDR3 region: CASTKTRDRLQETQYF. The CDR3 DNA sequence: TGTGCCAGCACCAAAACTAGGGACAGGCTCCAAGAGACCCAGTACTTC. The chain couples TRBV6-6 to TRBJ2-5; TRBD1 matches 8 bases. CDR3 length: 16 residues. With V trimmed by 7 bases and J by 1 base, 11 bases remained unmatched. Germline CDR1 is MNHNY and CDR2 is SVGAGI (reference sequence).

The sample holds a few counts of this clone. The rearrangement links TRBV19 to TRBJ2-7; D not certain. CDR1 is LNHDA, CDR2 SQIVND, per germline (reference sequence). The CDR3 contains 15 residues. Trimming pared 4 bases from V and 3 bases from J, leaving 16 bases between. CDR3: CASSRGSPQNYEQYF. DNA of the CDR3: TGTGCCAGTAGTAGAGGCAGCCCTCAAAACTACGAGCAGTACTTC.

CDR3 amino acids: CASSLVGLNTEAFF. The CDR3 DNA reads as TGCGCCAGCAGCTTGGTCGGCCTGAACACTGAAGCTTTCTTT. The rearrangement links TRBV5-1 to TRBJ1-1; D gene ambiguous. From germline, CDR1 is SGHRS and CDR2 YFSETQ. This CDR3 is built from 14 residues. V gave up 0 bases and J gave up 0 bases, with 6 bases separating them.

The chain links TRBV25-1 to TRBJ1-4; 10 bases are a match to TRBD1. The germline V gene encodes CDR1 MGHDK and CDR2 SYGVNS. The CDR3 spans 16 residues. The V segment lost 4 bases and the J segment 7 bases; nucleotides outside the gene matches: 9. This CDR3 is CASSAAPGQGSEKLFF. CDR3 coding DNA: TGTGCCAGCAGTGCAGCCCCGGGACAGGGGTCTGAAAAACTGTTTTTT.

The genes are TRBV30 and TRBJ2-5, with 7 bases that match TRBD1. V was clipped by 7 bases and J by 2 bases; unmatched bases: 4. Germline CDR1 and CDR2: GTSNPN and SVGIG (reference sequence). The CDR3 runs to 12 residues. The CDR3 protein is CASRTGQETQYF. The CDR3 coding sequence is TGTGCCTCCCGGACAGGTCAAGAGACCCAGTACTTC.

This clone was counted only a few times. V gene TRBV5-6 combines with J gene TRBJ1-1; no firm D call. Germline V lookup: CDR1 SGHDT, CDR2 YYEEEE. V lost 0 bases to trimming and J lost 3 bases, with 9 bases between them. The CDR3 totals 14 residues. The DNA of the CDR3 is TGTGCCAGCAGCTTGGGGGCTCGGTACACTGAAGCTTTCTTT. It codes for CASSLGARYTEAFF.

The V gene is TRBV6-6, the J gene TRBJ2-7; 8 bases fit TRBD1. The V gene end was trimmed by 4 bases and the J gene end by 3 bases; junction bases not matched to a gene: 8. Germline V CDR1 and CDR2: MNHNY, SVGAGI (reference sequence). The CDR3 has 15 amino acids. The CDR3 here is CASSSLTGAGYEQYF. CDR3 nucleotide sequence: TGTGCCAGCAGTTCCTTGACAGGGGCGGGCTACGAGCAGTACTTC.

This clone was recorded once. The CDR3 DNA reads TGTGCCAGCTCACCCGAGGGACAGGGGGCGGACAATCAGCCCCAGCATTTT. It encodes CASSPEGQGADNQPQHF. This chain links TRBV18 with TRBJ1-5, with 12 bases matching TRBD1. The CDR3 is 17 amino acids. Germline V lookup: CDR1 KGHSH, CDR2 LQKENI. With 3 bases clipped from V and 3 bases from J, the junction kept 6 bases outside the gene matches. Based on the CDR3 plus reference TRBV18 and TRBJ1-5, the full variable domain is NAGVMQNPRHLVRRRGQEARLRCSPMKGHSHVYWYRQLPEEGLKFMVYLQKENIIDESGMPKERFSAEFPKEGPSILRIQQVVRGDSAAYFCASSPEGQGADNQPQHFGDGTRLSIL.

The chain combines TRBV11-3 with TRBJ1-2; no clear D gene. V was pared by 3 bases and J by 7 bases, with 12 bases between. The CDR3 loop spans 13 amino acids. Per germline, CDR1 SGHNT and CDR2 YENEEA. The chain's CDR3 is CASSFDRASGYTF. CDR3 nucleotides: TGTGCCAGCAGCTTCGACCGAGCCAGTGGCTACACCTTC. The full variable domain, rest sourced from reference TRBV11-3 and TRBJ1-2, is EAGVVQSPRYKIIEKKQPVAFWCNPISGHNTLYWYLQNLGQGPELLIRYENEEAVDDSQLPKDRFSAERLKGVDSTLKIQPAELGDSAVYLCASSFDRASGYTFGSGTRLTVV.

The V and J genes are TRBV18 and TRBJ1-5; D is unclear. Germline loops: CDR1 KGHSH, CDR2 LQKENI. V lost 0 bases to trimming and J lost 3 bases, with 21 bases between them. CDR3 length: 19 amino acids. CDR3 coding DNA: TGTGCCAGCTCACCACCGAGAGAGGTGGGAGGTCCCCCCAATCAGCCCCAGCATTTT. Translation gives CASSPPREVGGPPNQPQHF.

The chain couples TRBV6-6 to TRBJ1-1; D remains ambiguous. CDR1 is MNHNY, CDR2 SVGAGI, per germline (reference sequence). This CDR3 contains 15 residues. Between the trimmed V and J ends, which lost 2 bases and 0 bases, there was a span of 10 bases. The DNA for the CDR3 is TGTGCCAGCAGTTACCTGCGGGCCCTGAACACTGAAGCTTTCTTT. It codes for CASSYLRALNTEAFF.

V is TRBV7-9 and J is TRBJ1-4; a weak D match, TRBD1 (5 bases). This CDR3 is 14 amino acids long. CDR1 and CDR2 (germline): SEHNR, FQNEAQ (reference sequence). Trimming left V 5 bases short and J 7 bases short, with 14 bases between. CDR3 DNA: TGTGCCAGCAGCGTGACAGAGCGAGGTGAAAAACTGTTTTTT. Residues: CASSVTERGEKLFF.

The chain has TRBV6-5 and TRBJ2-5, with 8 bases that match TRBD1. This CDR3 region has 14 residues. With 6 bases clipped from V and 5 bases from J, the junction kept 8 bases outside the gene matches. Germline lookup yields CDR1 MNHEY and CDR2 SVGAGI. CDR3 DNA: TGTGCCAGCAGACCAGGACAGGGTAGGGAGACCCAGTACTTC. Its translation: CASRPGQGRETQYF.

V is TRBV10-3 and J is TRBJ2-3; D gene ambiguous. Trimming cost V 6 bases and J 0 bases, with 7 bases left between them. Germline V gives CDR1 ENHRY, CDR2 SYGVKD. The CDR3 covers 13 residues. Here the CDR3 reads CAISLTSTDTQYF. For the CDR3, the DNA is TGTGCCATCAGCCTCACTAGCACAGATACGCAGTATTTT.

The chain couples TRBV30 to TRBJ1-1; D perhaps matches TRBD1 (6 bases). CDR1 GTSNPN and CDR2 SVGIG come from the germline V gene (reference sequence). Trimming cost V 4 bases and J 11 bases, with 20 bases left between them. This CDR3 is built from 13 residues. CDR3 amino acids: CAWKIEQGSAAFF. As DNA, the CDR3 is TGTGCCTGGAAGATCGAACAGGGATCGGCCGCTTTCTTT.

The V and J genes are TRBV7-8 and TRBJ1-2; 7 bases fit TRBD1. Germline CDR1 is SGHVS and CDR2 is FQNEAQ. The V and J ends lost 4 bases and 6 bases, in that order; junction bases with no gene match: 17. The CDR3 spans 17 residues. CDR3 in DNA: TGTGCCAGCAGCTCCGACAGGGCTCCGACGTTAACTAATGGCTACACCTTC. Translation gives CASSSDRAPTLTNGYTF.